These T cell receptor beta chains were read from a single sample in a study of T-cell reconstitution after alpha-beta-depleted transplantation in children. Using its own MiXCR run on the PCR reads, TCRdb lists one record per CDR3 protein. This sample carries approximately 500,000 distinct CDR3 sequences, approximately 10% of them seen once, and the ten largest clones take just over 2%. This sample comprised PBMCs, obtained before TCRalphabeta/CD19-depleted stem cell transplant. The receptor source for this set is a child under 10 years old with inherited bone marrow failure, due to receive a stem cell transplant. The CDR3 runs from the conserved cysteine through the conserved F or W. The order of the fields is CDR3 protein, CDR3 DNA, clone size, V gene, J gene, D gene. D genes are given only for firm matches. Rows give clone size only sometimes, using once, few, many, or a class for an expanded clone.

CASSFQTGELFF	TGTGCCAGCAGTTTCCAGACCGGGGAGCTGTTTTTT	many	TRBV27	TRBJ2-2	NA
CASSQDYRFLESTQYF	TGCGCCAGCAGCCAAGACTACCGCTTTCTGGAGAGTACGCAGTATTTT	many	TRBV4-3	TRBJ2-3	NA
CASSLVTENNEQFF	TGTGCCAGCAGCTTAGTTACAGAGAACAATGAGCAGTTCTTC	few	TRBV13	TRBJ2-1	NA
CASREQGGGFNEQYF	TGCGCCAGCAGGGAGCAGGGTGGAGGGTTTAACGAGCAGTACTTC	many	TRBV4-1	TRBJ2-7	NA
CATSDLSGGLYNEQFF	TGTGCTACCAGTGATTTATCGGGAGGGCTCTACAATGAGCAGTTCTTC	many	TRBV24-1	TRBJ2-1	TRBD2
CASSAGWGMNTEAFF	TGTGCCAGCAGCGCAGGATGGGGGATGAACACTGAAGCTTTCTTT	NA	TRBV7-9	TRBJ1-1	NA
CASSLGRAISYEQYF	TGTGCCAGCAGCTTAGGAAGGGCTATATCCTACGAGCAGTACTTC	many	TRBV7-9	TRBJ2-7	NA
CASSGSVDEQLF	TGTGCCAGCAGTGGTAGCGTCGATGAGCAGCTCTTC	NA	TRBV2	TRBJ2-1	NA
CASSYTDLLPRNEQYF	TGTGCCAGCAGCTACACTGACCTCCTTCCTCGGAACGAGCAGTACTTC	many	TRBV7-2	TRBJ2-7	NA
CASRSPGRSLWYF	TGTGCCAGCAGGAGCCCGGGCCGCAGCCTCTGGTACTTC	many	TRBV6-2/TRBV6-3	TRBJ2-5	NA
CASSLAPDSGTYEQYF	TGTGCCAGCAGTTTAGCGCCGGATAGCGGCACCTACGAGCAGTACTTC	few	TRBV12-3/TRBV12-4	TRBJ2-7	NA
CASRPLPGTGELFF	TGTGCCAGCAGGCCACTTCCGGGCACCGGGGAGCTGTTTTTT	many	TRBV12-3/TRBV12-4	TRBJ2-2	NA
CASTLQGPEAFF	TGTGCCAGCACCTTACAGGGCCCTGAAGCTTTCTTT	many	TRBV6-1	TRBJ1-1	NA
CASSPPTWLAGGPVYNEQFF	TGTGCCAGCAGCCCCCCAACATGGCTAGCGGGAGGGCCGGTCTACAATGAGCAGTTCTTC	NA	TRBV12-3/TRBV12-4	TRBJ2-1	TRBD2
CASSLEPGADTQYF	TGTGCCAGCAGCTTAGAGCCGGGAGCAGATACGCAGTATTTT	many	TRBV7-2	TRBJ2-3	NA
CASSPGLAGGRAKNIQYF	TGTGCCAGCAGCCCGGGACTAGCGGGTGGAAGAGCCAAAAACATTCAGTACTTC	many	TRBV7-8	TRBJ2-4	TRBD2
CASSLLWHREQYF	TGTGCCAGCAGTTTATTGTGGCATCGCGAGCAGTACTTC	many	TRBV27	TRBJ2-7	NA
CAWSTYGSYEQYF	TGTGCCTGGAGTACCTACGGCTCCTACGAGCAGTACTTC	few	TRBV30	TRBJ2-7	NA
CASSLAFGQGGDTEAFF	TGCGCCAGCAGCTTGGCCTTCGGACAGGGAGGGGACACTGAAGCTTTCTTT	many	TRBV5-1	TRBJ1-1	TRBD1
CASSQERNTEAFF	TGCGCCAGCAGCCAAGAACGAAACACTGAAGCTTTCTTT	NA	TRBV4-1	TRBJ1-1	NA
CASSLPGELFF	TGTGCCAGCAGTTTACCCGGGGAGCTGTTTTTT	many	TRBV12-3/TRBV12-4	TRBJ2-2	NA
CASSFLAANEQFF	TGTGCCAGCAGTTTCCTAGCGGCGAATGAGCAGTTCTTC	many	TRBV28	TRBJ2-1	TRBD2
CATSDPRGTGTDTQYF	TGTGCCACCAGTGACCCTCGAGGGACAGGGACAGATACGCAGTATTTT	many	TRBV24-1	TRBJ2-3	TRBD1
CASSLGTSGIDEQFF	TGTGCCAGCAGCCTCGGGACTAGCGGGATCGATGAGCAGTTCTTC	many	TRBV7-8	TRBJ2-1	TRBD2
CASSTGRSSYNEQFF	TGTGCCAGCAGTACAGGGCGAAGCTCCTACAATGAGCAGTTCTTC	many	TRBV12-3/TRBV12-4	TRBJ2-1	NA
CSASVLGGYGYTF	TGCAGTGCTAGCGTTTTGGGTGGGTATGGCTACACCTTC	many	TRBV20-1	TRBJ1-2	NA
CASSWGPQETQYF	TGCGCCAGCAGCTGGGGTCCCCAAGAGACCCAGTACTTC	many	TRBV5-1	TRBJ2-5	NA
CAWSVLHQNEQFF	TGTGCCTGGAGTGTACTTCACCAAAATGAGCAGTTCTTC	many	TRBV30	TRBJ2-1	NA
CASSQDAGRNEKLFF	TGCGCCAGCAGCCAAGATGCGGGGAGGAATGAAAAACTGTTTTTT	many	TRBV4-3	TRBJ1-4	NA
CASSPGWGGLDTQYF	TGTGCCAGCAGCCCCGGGTGGGGCGGGCTGGATACGCAGTATTTT	many	TRBV5-5	TRBJ2-3	NA
CASSPGAAAGGYTF	TGTGCCAGTAGTCCAGGGGCCGCGGCGGGGGGCTACACCTTC	NA	TRBV19	TRBJ1-2	NA
CASSYLAGFREQYF	TGTGCCAGCAGTTACCTAGCGGGATTCCGGGAGCAGTACTTC	many	TRBV6-5	TRBJ2-7	TRBD2
CASSFGSGFEQYF	TGTGCCAGCAGTTTCGGATCAGGGTTCGAGCAGTACTTC	many	TRBV27	TRBJ2-7	NA
CASSPPGSGYTF	TGTGCCAGCAGCCCACCCGGCTCCGGCTACACCTTC	NA	TRBV14	TRBJ1-2	NA
CASSLLLSTDTQYF	TGTGCCAGCAGTTTACTCCTGAGCACAGATACGCAGTATTTT	many	TRBV6-2/TRBV6-3	TRBJ2-3	NA
CASSLGGTTYEQYF	TGTGCCAGCAGCTTAGGTGGGACAACTTACGAGCAGTACTTC	many	TRBV7-8	TRBJ2-7	NA
CASSPLAGGSETQYF	TGTGCCAGCAGTCCACTAGCGGGAGGATCGGAGACCCAGTACTTC	many	TRBV12-3/TRBV12-4	TRBJ2-5	TRBD2
CASSPGPNQPQHF	TGTGCCAGCAGCCCCGGACCAAATCAGCCCCAGCATTTT	many	TRBV12-3/TRBV12-4	TRBJ1-5	NA
CASSLGPLQAFF	TGTGCCAGCAGCTTAGGACCGCTTCAGGCTTTCTTT	NA	TRBV7-2	TRBJ1-1	NA
CATSDFRQTGNEQFF	TGTGCCACCAGTGATTTTAGGCAAACTGGCAATGAGCAGTTCTTC	many	TRBV24-1	TRBJ2-1	NA
CASSLGLAGSTDTQYF	TGTGCCAGCAGCTTAGGACTAGCGGGAAGCACAGATACGCAGTATTTT	many	TRBV7-9	TRBJ2-3	TRBD2
CAWSPRGGNQPQHF	TGTGCCTGGAGTCCTAGGGGGGGCAATCAGCCCCAGCATTTT	NA	TRBV30	TRBJ1-5	NA
CASTGALTSGSGEQYF	TGTGCCAGCACTGGGGCTCTGACTAGCGGGAGTGGCGAGCAGTACTTC	many	TRBV12-3/TRBV12-4	TRBJ2-7	TRBD2
CASSSGSPLYNEQFF	TGTGCCAGCAGTTCGGGGAGCCCATTATACAATGAGCAGTTCTTC	many	TRBV27	TRBJ2-1	NA
CASSPQGAGELFF	TGTGCCAGCAGTCCCCAGGGGGCCGGGGAGCTGTTTTTT	many	TRBV6-1	TRBJ2-2	TRBD1
CSARKAGGRYQETQYF	TGCAGTGCTAGAAAAGCAGGGGGCCGGTACCAAGAGACCCAGTACTTC	NA	TRBV20-1	TRBJ2-5	TRBD1
CASSQGGHVPGTQYF	TGTGCCAGCAGCCAAGGCGGGCACGTCCCGGGGACCCAGTACTTC	NA	TRBV27	TRBJ2-5	NA
CSALGLDEKLFF	TGCAGCGCGTTGGGGCTTGATGAAAAACTGTTTTTT	many	TRBV29-1	TRBJ1-4	NA